Listed below are T cell receptor beta chains from one sample, sequenced in a study of cytomegalovirus exposure and HLA in healthy donors. The assay was immunoSEQ multiplex PCR, and TCRdb's table has in-frame clones only and misses some. The top ten clones hold roughly 2.9% of a sample with about 140,000 clones, approximately 78% of them seen once. Sequencing was carried out using PBMCs. Source of these receptors: a female donor in good health and CMV-seronegative. Both conserved end residues are part of each CDR3. Fields, in order: D gene, clone size, V gene, J gene, CDR3 protein, CDR3 DNA. A D gene is named only where the DNA matches it firmly. Expanded clones are given a class, and other clones once, few, many or no size at all.

d_gene: -
abundance: few
v_gene: TRBV5-6
j_gene: TRBJ1-5
CDR3aa: CASSPGGGPQPQHF
CDR3nt: TGTGCCAGCAGCCCGGGAGGTGGGCCTCAGCCCCAGCATTTT

d_gene: TRBD1
abundance: -
v_gene: TRBV29-1
j_gene: TRBJ2-4
CDR3aa: CSAGTGGPKNIQYF
CDR3nt: TGCAGCGCCGGGACAGGGGGTCCCAAAAACATTCAGTACTTC

d_gene: TRBD1
abundance: few
v_gene: TRBV6-5
j_gene: TRBJ1-6
CDR3aa: CASSTTGVGSPLHF
CDR3nt: TGTGCCAGCAGCACTACAGGGGTCGGTTCACCCCTCCACTTT

d_gene: TRBD1
abundance: -
v_gene: TRBV5-6
j_gene: TRBJ1-3
CDR3aa: CASSFYRGRNTIYF
CDR3nt: TGTGCCAGCAGCTTTTACAGGGGGCGCAACACCATATATTTT

d_gene: TRBD2
abundance: -
v_gene: TRBV14
j_gene: TRBJ2-3
CDR3aa: CASGLAGSTDTQYF
CDR3nt: TGTGCCAGCGGTCTAGCGGGGTCCACAGATACGCAGTATTTT

d_gene: -
abundance: -
v_gene: TRBV7-6
j_gene: TRBJ2-3
CDR3aa: CASSLGGYSRSTDTQYF
CDR3nt: TGTGCCAGCAGCTTAGGCGGGTATAGCAGAAGCACAGATACGCAGTATTTT

d_gene: -
abundance: -
v_gene: TRBV28
j_gene: TRBJ1-2
CDR3aa: CASQDFRDYGYTF
CDR3nt: TGTGCCAGTCAGGATTTTCGTGACTATGGCTACACCTTC

d_gene: TRBD1
abundance: -
v_gene: TRBV5-4
j_gene: TRBJ2-7
CDR3aa: CASSPGTGISYEQYF
CDR3nt: TGTGCCAGCAGTCCCGGGACAGGGATCTCCTACGAGCAGTACTTC

d_gene: -
abundance: -
v_gene: TRBV19
j_gene: TRBJ1-5
CDR3aa: CASSKTGDNQPQHF
CDR3nt: TGTGCCAGTAGCAAGACAGGAGACAATCAGCCCCAGCATTTT

d_gene: -
abundance: -
v_gene: TRBV19
j_gene: TRBJ1-1
CDR3aa: CASSIDWDSVEAFF
CDR3nt: TGTGCCAGTAGTATAGATTGGGACTCAGTTGAAGCTTTCTTT

d_gene: TRBD2
abundance: few
v_gene: TRBV10-2
j_gene: TRBJ2-2
CDR3aa: CASSDLAGETGELFF
CDR3nt: TGCGCCAGCAGTGATCTGGCGGGAGAAACCGGGGAGCTGTTTTTT

d_gene: -
abundance: -
v_gene: TRBV30
j_gene: TRBJ1-5
CDR3aa: CAWSYSNQPQHF
CDR3nt: TGTGCCTGGAGTTATAGCAATCAGCCCCAGCATTTT

d_gene: TRBD2
abundance: -
v_gene: TRBV7-9
j_gene: TRBJ2-4
CDR3aa: CASSPPGGSENIQYF
CDR3nt: TGTGCCAGCAGCCCCCCGGGGGGGAGCGAAAACATTCAGTACTTC

d_gene: TRBD2
abundance: -
v_gene: TRBV27
j_gene: TRBJ2-7
CDR3aa: CASPLAGEIYEQYF
CDR3nt: TGTGCCAGCCCCCTAGCGGGGGAGATCTACGAGCAGTACTTC

d_gene: TRBD1
abundance: -
v_gene: TRBV15
j_gene: TRBJ2-3
CDR3aa: CATSRGQGSNTQYF
CDR3nt: TGTGCCACCAGCAGGGGACAGGGGAGTAATACGCAGTATTTT

d_gene: TRBD2
abundance: -
v_gene: TRBV9
j_gene: TRBJ2-7
CDR3aa: CASSVGLASAEQYF
CDR3nt: TGTGCCAGCAGCGTAGGACTAGCTAGTGCCGAGCAGTACTTC

d_gene: TRBD1
abundance: -
v_gene: TRBV28
j_gene: TRBJ2-2
CDR3aa: CASSLSPNRGNTGELFF
CDR3nt: TGTGCCAGCAGTTTATCCCCCAACAGGGGGAACACCGGGGAGCTGTTTTTT

d_gene: TRBD2
abundance: -
v_gene: TRBV5-1
j_gene: TRBJ2-1
CDR3aa: CASSLDQRGGVVLLFF
CDR3nt: TGCGCCAGCAGCTTGGACCAGCGGGGGGGCGTGGTACTTCTGTTCTTC

d_gene: -
abundance: -
v_gene: TRBV27
j_gene: TRBJ2-2
CDR3aa: CASSLLSGTNTGELFF
CDR3nt: TGTGCCAGCAGTTTATTATCTGGGACAAACACCGGGGAGCTGTTTTTT

d_gene: -
abundance: -
v_gene: TRBV6-1
j_gene: TRBJ1-2
CDR3aa: CASSEKLAGLGYTF
CDR3nt: TGTGCCAGCAGTGAAAAACTAGCGGGGCTTGGCTACACCTTC

d_gene: -
abundance: -
v_gene: TRBV28
j_gene: TRBJ1-4
CDR3aa: CASRGFYNEKLFF
CDR3nt: TGTGCCAGCCGGGGTTTTTATAATGAAAAACTGTTTTTT

d_gene: -
abundance: -
v_gene: TRBV30
j_gene: TRBJ1-5
CDR3aa: CAWSGGEFNQPQHF
CDR3nt: TGTGCCTGGAGTGGGGGGGAATTCAATCAGCCCCAGCATTTT

d_gene: TRBD1
abundance: -
v_gene: TRBV7-2
j_gene: TRBJ1-1
CDR3aa: CASSKERTGNHEAFF
CDR3nt: TGTGCCAGCAGCAAGGAACGGACAGGGAATCATGAAGCTTTCTTT

d_gene: -
abundance: -
v_gene: TRBV6-5
j_gene: TRBJ2-5
CDR3aa: CASSYGQLYQETQYF
CDR3nt: TGTGCCAGCAGTTACGGGCAGCTGTACCAAGAGACCCAGTACTTC